These 6 T cell receptor beta chains originate from one sample sequenced in a study of OX40 agonist ivuxolimab in advanced cancers. The library relied on the immunoSEQ multiplex PCR assay. The clones in this table, taken by TCRdb from immuneACCESS, are in-frame only. Not every clone is retained; where verified, under half of the shortfall comes from an unresolved V gene, and the cause of the rest is unknown. The table for this sample lists around 53,000 clones; about four fifths of them were counted only once. Of the sample, around 2.3% falls within the top ten clones. The sample here was CD4+ or CD8+ T cells sorted from blood, taken in a trial of the OX40 agonist ivuxolimab. These receptors were obtained from an adult with an advanced solid tumor such as melanoma, head and neck, liver or kidney cancer.

The V gene is TRBV29-1, the J gene TRBJ1-1; D gene unclear. The V end lost 4 bases, the J end lost 3 bases, and 9 bases lay between the germline ends. The CDR3 is made up of 12 amino acids. CDR1 and CDR2 (germline): SQVTM, ANQGSEA. The CDR3 spells CSVAEAYTEAFF. The DNA of the CDR3 is TGCAGCGTTGCGGAAGCTTACACTGAAGCTTTCTTT.

J is TRBJ2-5 and V is TRBV7-2; TRBD1 agrees at 11 bases. Trimming took 4 bases from V and 4 from J; bases not matched to a gene: 5. The CDR3 has 15 amino acids. CDR1 is SGHTA, CDR2 FQGNSA, per germline. CDR3 nucleotides: TGTGCCAGCAGCTCTCCGGGACAGGGGGGAGAGACCCAGTACTTC. Amino acid sequence: CASSSPGQGGETQYF. Full variable domain (outside the CDR3, taken from reference TRBV7-2 and TRBJ2-5): GAGVSQSPSNKVTEKGKDVELRCDPISGHTALYWYRQSLGQGLEFLIYFQGNSAPDKSGLPSDRFSAERTGGSVSTLTIQRTQQEDSAVYLCASSSPGQGGETQYFGPGTRLLVL.

The rearrangement joins TRBV11-2 to TRBJ1-3; possibly TRBD1 for D (5 bases). Germline V gene data show CDR1 as SGHAT and CDR2 as FQNNGV. The CDR3 sequence is 16 residues long. V was cut by 5 bases and J by 0 bases, with 14 bases left in between. The CDR3 loop is CASSPRQGLSGNTIYF. CDR3 coding DNA: TGTGCCAGCAGCCCCCGCCAGGGCCTCTCTGGAAACACCATATATTTT.

The chain couples TRBV30 to TRBJ1-1, with a possible D match to TRBD1 (6 bases). This CDR3 is built from 12 residues. Germline CDR1 reads GTSNPN; CDR2 reads SVGIG (reference sequence). The germline V and J ends were trimmed by 5 bases and 5 bases, with 12 bases remaining between them. As DNA, the CDR3 is TGTGCCTGGGGGGGGCAGTATACTGAAGCTTTCTTT. Amino acid sequence: CAWGGQYTEAFF. Supplemented by reference TRBV30 and TRBJ1-1, the full variable domain reads SQTIHQWPATLVQPVGSPLSLECTVEGTSNPNLYWYRQAAGRGLQLLFYSVGIGQISSEVPQNLSASRPQDRQFILSSKKLLLSDSGFYLCAWGGQYTEAFFGQGTRLTVV.

J is TRBJ2-4 and V is TRBV15; D is possibly TRBD2 (5 bases). The CDR3 covers 15 residues. Germline CDR1 reads LNHNV; CDR2 reads YYDKDF (reference sequence). Trimming removed 3 bases from V and 2 bases from J, with 11 bases in between. CDR3: CATSSSAGTKNIQYF. CDR3 sequence (DNA): TGTGCCACCAGCAGTTCGGCCGGGACCAAAAACATTCAGTACTTC.

This chain uses TRBV6-5 with TRBJ2-1; D unresolved. Germline CDR1 is MNHEY and CDR2 is SVGAGI. The CDR3 runs 13 residues. Trimming shortened V by 2 bases and J by 5 bases, and 7 bases separated the two germline ends. In nucleotides, the CDR3 is TGTGCCAGCAGTTACGGGAACAACAATGAGCAGTTCTTC. Its protein is CASSYGNNNEQFF.